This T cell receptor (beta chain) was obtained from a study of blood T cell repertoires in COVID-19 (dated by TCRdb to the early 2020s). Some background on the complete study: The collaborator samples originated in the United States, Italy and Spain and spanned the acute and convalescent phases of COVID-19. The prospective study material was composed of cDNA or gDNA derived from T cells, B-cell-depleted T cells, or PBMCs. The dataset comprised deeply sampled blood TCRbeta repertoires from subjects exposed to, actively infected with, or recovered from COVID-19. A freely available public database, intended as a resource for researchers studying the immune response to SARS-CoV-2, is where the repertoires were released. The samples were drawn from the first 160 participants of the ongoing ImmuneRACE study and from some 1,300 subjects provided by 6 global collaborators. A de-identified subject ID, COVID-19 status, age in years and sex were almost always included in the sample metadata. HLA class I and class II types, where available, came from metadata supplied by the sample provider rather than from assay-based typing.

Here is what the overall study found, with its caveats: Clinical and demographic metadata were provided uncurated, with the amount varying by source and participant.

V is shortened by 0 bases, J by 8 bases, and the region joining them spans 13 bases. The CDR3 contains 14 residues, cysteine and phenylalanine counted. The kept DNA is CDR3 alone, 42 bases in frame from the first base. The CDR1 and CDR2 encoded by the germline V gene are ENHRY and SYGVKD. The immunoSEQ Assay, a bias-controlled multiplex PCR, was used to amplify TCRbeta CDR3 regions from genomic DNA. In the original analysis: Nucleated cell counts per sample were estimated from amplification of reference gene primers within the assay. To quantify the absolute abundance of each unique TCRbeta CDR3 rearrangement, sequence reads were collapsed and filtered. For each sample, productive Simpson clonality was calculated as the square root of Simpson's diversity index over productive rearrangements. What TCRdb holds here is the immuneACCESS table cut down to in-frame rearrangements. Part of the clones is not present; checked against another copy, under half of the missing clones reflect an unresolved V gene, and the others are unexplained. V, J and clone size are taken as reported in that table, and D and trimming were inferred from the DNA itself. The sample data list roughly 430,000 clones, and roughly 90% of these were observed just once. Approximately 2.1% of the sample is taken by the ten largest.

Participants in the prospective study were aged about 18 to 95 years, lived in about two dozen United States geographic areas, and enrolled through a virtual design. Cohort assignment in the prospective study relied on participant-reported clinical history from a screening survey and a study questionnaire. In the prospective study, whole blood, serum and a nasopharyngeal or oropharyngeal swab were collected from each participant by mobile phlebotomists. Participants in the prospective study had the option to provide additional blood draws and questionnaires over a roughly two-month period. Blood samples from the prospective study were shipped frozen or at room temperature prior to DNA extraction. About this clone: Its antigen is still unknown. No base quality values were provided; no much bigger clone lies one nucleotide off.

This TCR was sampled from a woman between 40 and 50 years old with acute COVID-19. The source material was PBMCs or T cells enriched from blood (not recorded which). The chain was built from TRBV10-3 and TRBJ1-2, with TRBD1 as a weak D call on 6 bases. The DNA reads TGTGCCATCAGTGAGTCTCGGGGGGGCGAGGGCTACACCTTC. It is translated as CAISESRGGEGYTF.